This is a list of T cell receptor beta chains from one sample in a study of a mutant IDH1 vaccine in newly diagnosed glioma. Sequencing used immunoSEQ multiplex PCR; TCRdb keeps in-frame clones, though not all of them. The table has tens of thousands of clones, 65% to 85% seen once. This specimen was PBMCs, taken from a glioma patient treated with radiotherapy, temozolomide or both. The receptor source for this set is a man aged 18-30 years with glioma. Each CDR3 is given with its conserved first and last residue. The order of the fields is V gene, D gene, clone size, J gene, CDR3 DNA, CDR3 protein. A D gene is named only where the DNA matches it firmly. Not every row has a clone size; where given, it reads once, few, many or a size class.

>TRBV6-6|-|-|TRBJ1-2
TGTGCCAGCAGTTACGGTCAGGGTAACTATGGCTACACCTTC
CASSYGQGNYGYTF
>TRBV19|TRBD1|-|TRBJ2-7
TGTGCCAGTAGGTGGACAGGGGGTTCCTACGAGCAGTACTTC
CASRWTGGSYEQYF
>TRBV5-1|-|-|TRBJ1-2
TGCGCCAGCAGCTTGGGGGGGGGAACCAGGGGAAGCTACACCTTC
CASSLGGGTRGSYTF
>TRBV9|-|-|TRBJ2-1
TGTGCCAGCAGCGACCCGCCCGGGGCTAACTATCAGCAGTTCTTC
CASSDPPGANYQQFF
>TRBV18|-|-|TRBJ1-1
TGTGCCAGCTTCGACAATCCGAACACTGAAGCTTTCTTT
CASFDNPNTEAFF
>TRBV5-4|-|once|TRBJ2-4
TGTGCCAGCAGCTCGGGGCGGGACAGCCTAGCCAAAAACATTCAGTACTTC
CASSSGRDSLAKNIQYF
>TRBV25-1|-|once|TRBJ1-6
TGTGCCAGCAGTGACGCAGGGTATAATTCACCCCTCCACTTT
CASSDAGYNSPLHF
>TRBV5-1|TRBD1|-|TRBJ1-1
TGCGCCAGCAGCCCCGGGACAGCGTCGACTGAAGCTTTCTTT
CASSPGTASTEAFF
>TRBV5-1|-|-|TRBJ2-7
TGCGCCAGCAGCGGGGGGACGGACGACTGGGACGAGCAGTACTTC
CASSGGTDDWDEQYF
>TRBV19|-|-|TRBJ2-5
TGTGCCAGTAGTGGGCAGAACCGTCCCCAAGAGACCCAGTACTTC
CASSGQNRPQETQYF
>TRBV13|-|-|TRBJ2-5
TGTGCCAGCACCTTGAGGCGGACTCAAGAGACCCAGTACTTC
CASTLRRTQETQYF
>TRBV5-1|-|-|TRBJ1-4
TGCGCCAGCAGCTTGGGAGCCGGGGGCGGCGGTGAAAAACTGTTTTTT
CASSLGAGGGGEKLFF
>TRBV7-6|TRBD1|-|TRBJ1-2
TGTGCCAGCAGCTCTACTCACAGGGGGAACTATGGCTACACCTTC
CASSSTHRGNYGYTF
>TRBV10-3|-|once|TRBJ2-1
TGTGCCATCTCCCGCGGGGACACTTACAATGAGCAGTTCTTC
CAISRGDTYNEQFF
>TRBV30|-|-|TRBJ2-7
TGTGCCTGGAGTGTACGGCAGAGGTCCTACGAGCAGTACTTC
CAWSVRQRSYEQYF
>TRBV9|-|-|TRBJ1-1
TGTGCCAGCAGCGAGGTTTGGCTGAACACTGAAGCTTTCTTT
CASSEVWLNTEAFF
>TRBV5-5|-|-|TRBJ2-6
TGTGCCAGCAGCTTTGACGCAGGTAGTTCTGGGGCCAACGTCCTGACTTTC
CASSFDAGSSGANVLTF
>TRBV6-6|TRBD2|few|TRBJ2-1
TGTGCCATCTCCGGGACTAGCGGCTACAATGAGCAGTTCTTC
CAISGTSGYNEQFF
>TRBV29-1|TRBD1|few|TRBJ1-1
TGCAGCGTGGAAGACAGGGGAAAGGTAGCTTTCTTT
CSVEDRGKVAFF
>TRBV11-2|-|-|TRBJ1-5
TGTGCCAGCAGCTTAGAGAGGGATCAGCCCCAGCATTTT
CASSLERDQPQHF
>TRBV29-1|-|once|TRBJ2-6
TGCAGCGCCAGGAACAGGGTTTCAGGGGCCAACGTCCTGACTTTC
CSARNRVSGANVLTF
>TRBV9|TRBD2|-|TRBJ2-2
TGTGCCAGCAGCGTAGGTGGGGGGGGAAACACCGGGGAGCTGTTTTTT
CASSVGGGGNTGELFF
>TRBV7-8|TRBD2|-|TRBJ2-5
TGTGCCAGCAGCCAAAGATCTAGCGGGATCCAAGAGACCCAGTACTTC
CASSQRSSGIQETQYF
>TRBV5-4|TRBD2|-|TRBJ2-3
TGTGCCAGCAGCTCTGGAGGTAGCGGGAGGGCCATTACGCAGTATTTT
CASSSGGSGRAITQYF
>TRBV9|-|few|TRBJ2-4
TGTGCCAGCAGCGTAGATCTGGGAAACATTCAGTACTTC
CASSVDLGNIQYF
>TRBV19|-|-|TRBJ1-5
TGTGCCAGTAGTGCTCCGACAGAGGTGGGCAATCAGCCCCAGCATTTT
CASSAPTEVGNQPQHF
>TRBV27|-|-|TRBJ2-2
TGTGCCAGCAGTCCCGGAAACAGGGCCCCCGGGGAGCTGTTTTTT
CASSPGNRAPGELFF
>TRBV29-1|-|-|TRBJ2-6
TGCAGCGTTGAAATGGGCCTAGCTGACTCTGGGGCCAACGTCCTGACTTTC
CSVEMGLADSGANVLTF
>TRBV18|-|-|TRBJ2-5
TGTGCCAGCTCACCTATTCGACAGCAAGAGACCCAGTACTTC
CASSPIRQQETQYF
>TRBV2|TRBD1|-|TRBJ1-1
TGTGCCAGCAGAGGACAGGGGAGCACTGAAGCTTTCTTT
CASRGQGSTEAFF
>TRBV18|-|few|TRBJ1-4
TGTGCCAGCTCACCGGGGCAGAATGAAAAACTGTTTTTT
CASSPGQNEKLFF
>TRBV6-6|-|once|TRBJ1-5
TGTGCCAGCAGTTATTCCGGGACACCAAGCAATCAGCCCCAGCATTTT
CASSYSGTPSNQPQHF
>TRBV25-1|TRBD1|-|TRBJ1-1
TGTGCCAGCAGTGAGACAGGGGTAATCACTGAAGCTTTCTTT
CASSETGVITEAFF
>TRBV6-5|-|few|TRBJ2-7
TGTGCCAGCAGTTACCCGGGCTACGAGCAGTACTTC
CASSYPGYEQYF
>TRBV6-5|TRBD2|-|TRBJ2-1
TGTGCCAGCAGTTACTCGGTAACTAGCGGCTACAATGAGCAGTTCTTC
CASSYSVTSGYNEQFF
>TRBV4-2|-|-|TRBJ2-3
TGTGCCAGCAGCCAAGAGGTTGCCGGCGGCGGAGTTTACACAGATACGCAGTATTTT
CASSQEVAGGGVYTDTQYF
>TRBV29-1|-|-|TRBJ1-2
TGCAGCGTTGACCACCGGGGTGGCTACACCTTC
CSVDHRGGYTF
>TRBV18|-|few|TRBJ1-3
TGTGCCAGCTCACCGAATTGGGACTATAGAAACACCATATATTTT
CASSPNWDYRNTIYF
>TRBV4-2|TRBD1|few|TRBJ1-5
TGTGCCAGCAGCCAGGGGACAGGGGGCAGGCAGCCCCAGCATTTT
CASSQGTGGRQPQHF
>TRBV19|-|-|TRBJ2-7
TGTGCCAGTAGTATGACAGGTTACGAGCAGTACTTC
CASSMTGYEQYF
>TRBV9|-|-|TRBJ2-5
TGTGCCAGCAGCGTAGCGGTGGGAGAAGAGACCCAGTACTTC
CASSVAVGEETQYF
>TRBV7-9|-|-|TRBJ2-7
TGTGCCAGCAGCTTAGGAGGGGAGTTATATTCGGAGCAGTACTTC
CASSLGGELYSEQYF
>TRBV11-1|-|-|TRBJ2-7
TGTGCCAGCAGCTCAAGGTCTCTAGCATCCTACGAGCAGTACTTC
CASSSRSLASYEQYF
>TRBV6-5|-|once|TRBJ1-1
TGTGCCAGCAGTCATTACAGGACGGGGAACACTGAAGCTTTCTTT
CASSHYRTGNTEAFF
>TRBV7-2|-|-|TRBJ2-7
TGTGCCAGCAGCTCCCTCCTCTCCTACGAGCAGTACTTC
CASSSLLSYEQYF
>TRBV5-1|TRBD1|-|TRBJ1-2
TGCGCCAGCAGCTTGGGAGGGACAGGGGATTTTCGTGGCTACACCTTC
CASSLGGTGDFRGYTF
>TRBV7-9|TRBD2|-|TRBJ2-5
TGTGCCAGCAGCTTAGGCCCGGGGGGAGAGACCCAGTACTTC
CASSLGPGGETQYF
>TRBV7-9|-|few|TRBJ1-3
TGTGCCAGCAGCCGAGGGGGGGCAGGCCGAAACTCTGGAAACACCATATATTTT
CASSRGGAGRNSGNTIYF
>TRBV5-1|TRBD2|-|TRBJ2-7
TGCGCCAGCAGTTCTTCTAGCGGGAGCTCCTACGAGCAGTACTTC
CASSSSSGSSYEQYF
>TRBV19|-|-|TRBJ1-4
TGTGCCAGTAGCCCCAGACAGGCCCGGAGGGAAAAACTGTTTTTT
CASSPRQARREKLFF